The present entry profiles one T cell receptor (beta chain) with its context. Its antigen is unidentified. The sample comes from a study of cytotoxic CD8 clonotypes in ibrutinib-treated CLL. Trimming took 7 bases from V and 3 from J, leaving 13 bases between them. Per the germline V gene, CDR1 is SQVTM and CDR2 is ANQGSEA. The length of the CDR3 is 13 residues. Findings and caveats of the study: Ibrutinib response saw clonality rise, and progression saw it return toward baseline. Patients with sustained remission and those progressing were sampled at differing times.

Produced via immunoSEQ multiplex PCR; TCRdb's table is partial and in-frame only. The repertoire consists of approximately 57,000 clones, with approximately 60% occurring once and the leading ten covering about a fifth. The sample here was PBMCs, taken after 24 months of ibrutinib treatment. The chain combines TRBV29-1 with TRBJ1-5; possibly TRBD1 for D (5 bases). The sequence was obtained from a human donor with chronic lymphocytic leukemia. This CDR3 reads CSADQGPNQPQHF. CDR3 coding DNA: TGCAGCGCCGACCAGGGCCCCAATCAGCCCCAGCATTTT.